These 17 T cell receptor beta chains were sequenced from one sample in a study of siplizumab effects on memory and regulatory T cells (dated by TCRdb to between 2018 and 2020). Library construction relied on the immunoSEQ multiplex PCR assay. In TCRdb, the immuneACCESS table is reduced to in-frame sequences with V and J assigned. These tables do not hold every clone; where another copy was compared, an unresolved V gene accounts for under half, and the others remain unexplained. The sample records some 100,000 clones, 90% to 95% of which are singletons. The ten largest clones represent approximately 0.73% of the sample. Sequencing used Tregs sorted from blood. The receptor set was obtained from a human donor in good health.

This clone has just a few counts. The gene calls are TRBV5-1 and TRBJ1-6, with D tentatively TRBD1 (5 bases). The CDR3 length is 12 residues. V was shortened by 0 bases and J by 19 bases, with 14 bases between the two germline ends. CDR1 and CDR2 (germline): SGHRS, YFSETQ. The CDR3 sequence: CASSLDLGTQHF. The DNA of the CDR3 is TGCGCCAGCAGCTTGGATCTGGGGACCCAACACTTT.

V usage is TRBV11-1 and J usage is TRBJ2-5; TRBD1 aligns across 8 bases. V lost 2 bases to trimming and J lost 3 bases; unmatched junction nucleotides: 8. Germline assignment: CDR1 SGHAT and CDR2 FQDESV (reference sequence). CDR3 length equals 16 residues. The CDR3 protein is CASSLNGGQGEETQYF. The CDR3 coding sequence is TGTGCCAGCAGCTTAAATGGCGGACAGGGAGAAGAGACCCAGTACTTC.

The chain combines TRBV4-1 with TRBJ2-6; possible D gene TRBD2, 5 bases. CDR1 and CDR2 (germline): MGHRA, YSYEKL. Trimming pared 4 bases from V and 4 bases from J, leaving 20 bases between. There are 18 residues in the CDR3. The CDR3, as DNA: TGCGCCAGCAGCCCCGGAGGCATCCTCCCGCGAGGGGCCAACGTCCTGACTTTC. Residues: CASSPGGILPRGANVLTF.

J is TRBJ2-3 and V is TRBV5-5, with D tentatively TRBD1 (6 bases). This CDR3 is 15 amino acids long. With 1 base removed from V and 6 bases from J, the gap between germline ends came to 15 bases. Germline assignment: CDR1 SGHKS and CDR2 YYEKEE (reference sequence). Written as DNA, the CDR3 is TGTGCCAGCAGCTTGTCCGCAGGGGAGTTGGATACGCAGTATTTT. Translated, it gives CASSLSAGELDTQYF.

The chain couples TRBV18 to TRBJ2-1; D is uncertain. V lost 2 bases and J 5 bases, leaving 4 bases between the germline ends. The length of the CDR3 is 12 residues. In germline, CDR1 is KGHSH, CDR2 LQKENI. As DNA, the CDR3 is TGTGCCAGCTCACCAATTAACAATGAGCAGTTCTTC. This translates into CASSPINNEQFF.

The chain combines TRBV5-4 with TRBJ1-2; possible D gene TRBD1, 6 bases. Germline loops: CDR1 SGHNT, CDR2 YYREEE (reference sequence). CDR3 length equals 13 residues. Deletions cut 0 bases from V and 3 bases from J, with 6 bases between. For the CDR3, the DNA is TGTGCCAGCAGCTTGGACAGGGACTATGGCTACACCTTC. Translating it yields CASSLDRDYGYTF. Combining the CDR3 with reference TRBV5-4 and TRBJ1-2 gives the whole variable domain ETGVTQSPTHLIKTRGQQVTLRCSSQSGHNTVSWYQQALGQGPQFIFQYYREEENGRGNFPPRFSGLQFPNYSSELNVNALELDDSALYLCASSLDRDYGYTFGSGTRLTVV.

In this sample, this clone turned up once. This rearrangement joins TRBV5-5 to TRBJ1-2; tentative D call: TRBD1 (5 bases). CDR1 is SGHKS and CDR2 is YYEKEE in the germline V gene (reference sequence). The CDR3 runs 15 residues. V lost 3 bases, J lost 2 bases, and 14 bases lay in between. The CDR3 region is CASSYGARENYGYTF. As DNA, the CDR3 is TGTGCCAGCAGCTATGGTGCCAGGGAAAACTATGGCTACACCTTC.

CDR3 in amino acids: CASSQPGGLETQYF. The CDR3 region has the DNA TGTGCCAGCTCCCAGCCGGGGGGGCTTGAGACCCAGTACTTC. The rearrangement links TRBV10-3 to TRBJ2-5, with TRBD2 identical over 8 bases. The CDR3 loop spans 14 amino acids. V was clipped by 10 bases and J by 5 bases; unmatched bases: 12. The germline CDR1 and CDR2 sequences are ENHRY and SYGVKD.

The rearrangement joins TRBV25-1 to TRBJ2-1; tentative D call: TRBD1 (6 bases). V was clipped by 4 bases and J by 7 bases, with 11 bases between them. This CDR3 spans 13 amino acids. Per the germline V gene, CDR1 is MGHDK and CDR2 is SYGVNS. The CDR3 loop is CASSVQGWNEQFF. The CDR3 region has the DNA TGTGCCAGCAGTGTTCAGGGGTGGAATGAGCAGTTCTTC.

This clone came up a few times. The chain joins TRBV23-1 to TRBJ1-5, with a tentative D call TRBD1 (6 bases). TRBV23-1 is known as an ORF, though its function is uncertain. The CDR3 extends over 18 amino acids. V was cut by 0 bases and J by 3 bases, with 18 bases left in between. The CDR3 loop is CASSQSFGGLGFNQPQHF. CDR3 in DNA: TGCGCCAGCAGTCAATCGTTTGGGGGCCTAGGATTCAATCAGCCCCAGCATTTT.

This clone was found a few times. The sample contains more than one DNA sequence encoding this CDR3. This sequence joins TRBV5-1 and TRBJ1-1; D not resolved. Germline CDR1 reads SGHRS; CDR2 reads YFSETQ. The length of the CDR3 is 15 residues. The V and J ends lost 0 bases and 1 base respectively, with 10 bases between them. CDR3 in DNA: TGCGCCAGCAGCTTGGCTCCAGGCTCGAACACTGAAGCTTTCTTT. Amino acid sequence: CASSLAPGSNTEAFF. The entire variable domain, with the rest obtained from reference TRBV5-1 and TRBJ1-1, is as follows: KAGVTQTPRYLIKTRGQQVTLSCSPISGHRSVSWYQQTPGQGLQFLFEYFSETQRNKGNFPGRFSGRQFSNSRSEMNVSTLELGDSALYLCASSLAPGSNTEAFFGQGTRLTVV.

The rearrangement uses TRBV18 and TRBJ1-4; no reliable D call. The V gene lost 6 bases and the J gene lost 0 bases, with 8 bases spanning the gap. The germline CDR1 and CDR2 sequences are KGHSH and LQKENI. The CDR3 runs to 14 residues. CDR3 DNA: TGTGCCAGCTCGCCTACCGCAACTAATGAAAAACTGTTTTTT. It codes for CASSPTATNEKLFF.

V is TRBV7-2 and J is TRBJ1-1; no firm D call. Germline assignment: CDR1 SGHTA and CDR2 FQGNSA. Trimming removed 3 bases from V and 1 base from J, with 9 bases in between. The CDR3 consists of 14 residues. DNA of the CDR3: TGTGCCAGCAGCTTCGGCAGAAAGAACACTGAAGCTTTCTTT. This gives the protein CASSFGRKNTEAFF.

This sequence joins TRBV2 and TRBJ2-5, with TRBD2 matching 7 bases. Germline CDR1 reads SNHLY; CDR2 reads FYNNEI. The CDR3 consists of 15 residues. V lost 5 bases, J lost 2 bases, and 8 bases stayed unmatched. CDR3 amino acids: CASSFGGDLQETQYF. CDR3 in DNA: TGTGCCAGCAGTTTTGGGGGGGACCTTCAAGAGACCCAGTACTTC.

This chain links TRBV30 with TRBJ1-1; no definite D call. Germline V gene data show CDR1 as GTSNPN and CDR2 as SVGIG (reference sequence). The CDR3 is 11 amino acids. The V end was cut by 0 bases, the J end by 4 bases, with 3 bases between. CDR3 sequence reads: CAWSVTTEAFF. The CDR3 DNA is TGTGCCTGGAGTGTCACCACTGAAGCTTTCTTT.

The chain is built from TRBV15 and TRBJ1-2, with D uncertain. Germline V gives CDR1 LNHNV, CDR2 YYDKDF (reference sequence). This CDR3 comprises 13 residues. V lost 0 bases, J lost 1 base, and 3 bases lay in between. In DNA, the CDR3 is TGTGCCACCAGCAGAGACTTTAACTATGGCTACACCTTC. This gives the protein CATSRDFNYGYTF.

The rearrangement uses TRBV19 and TRBJ1-3, with D maybe TRBD1 (5 bases). The ends were cut back, 9 bases at V and 0 bases at J, with 12 bases in the middle. This CDR3 comprises 14 residues. Germline values: CDR1 LNHDA, CDR2 SQIVND (reference sequence). CDR3 DNA sequence: TGTGCCAGCCGAGGTGGGACCTCTGGAAACACCATATATTTT. It translates to CASRGGTSGNTIYF.